The 8 T cell receptor beta chains presented below share a single source sample, sequenced in a study of cytomegalovirus exposure and HLA in healthy donors. The protocol was immunoSEQ multiplex PCR, while the TCRdb copy is restricted to in-frame clones and leaves out a portion. The sample shows more than 95,000 clones, 86% of them seen only once. The sequenced material came from PBMCs. The source of these receptors is a man younger than 35 in good health and CMV-seronegative.

The genes are TRBV30 and TRBJ2-1, with TRBD2 matching 13 bases. Germline CDR1 is GTSNPN and CDR2 is SVGIG (reference sequence). Losses at the gene ends were 6 bases for V and 15 bases for J; bases not matched to a gene: 8. The CDR3 contains 12 residues. CDR3 DNA: TGTGCCTGTGGACTAGCGGGGGTGGTTCGGTTCTTC. Its protein product is CACGLAGVVRFF.

The chain carries TRBV19 and TRBJ1-5, with 8 bases fitting TRBD1. V was clipped by 8 bases and J by 3 bases; unmatched bases: 12. Germline lookup yields CDR1 LNHDA and CDR2 SQIVND (reference sequence). The CDR3 consists of 16 residues. CDR3 in DNA: TGTGCCAGTGGGCATAGGGAACAGGGGGACAATCAGCCCCAGCATTTT. This encodes CASGHREQGDNQPQHF.

The chain is built from TRBV5-4 and TRBJ1-1; possible D gene TRBD1, 5 bases. The ends were cut back, 4 bases at V and 1 base at J, with 14 bases in the middle. The CDR3 extends over 15 amino acids. Germline V lookup: CDR1 SGHNT, CDR2 YYREEE (reference sequence). For the CDR3, the DNA is TGTGCCAGCAGCGGCATTGGGGCGGAGAACACTGAAGCTTTCTTT. The encoded protein is CASSGIGAENTEAFF.

The DNA for the CDR3 is TGTGCCAGCAGTTCTTCAGGGGGCGCGATCTATGGCTACACCTTC. Protein: CASSSSGGAIYGYTF. J is TRBJ1-2 and V is TRBV6-5, with 8 bases matching TRBD1. Germline values: CDR1 MNHEY, CDR2 SVGAGI. Trimming at V came to 4 bases and at J to 4 bases, leaving 8 bases not matched to a gene. CDR3 length: 15 residues.

This chain uses TRBV19 with TRBJ2-2; D gene unclear. The CDR3 extends over 12 amino acids. Trimming cost V 1 base and J 7 bases, with 4 bases left between them. Germline values: CDR1 LNHDA, CDR2 SQIVND (reference sequence). CDR3 coding DNA: TGTGCCAGTAGTATAGCAGACGGGGAGCTGTTTTTT. Amino acid sequence: CASSIADGELFF.

V is TRBV9 and J is TRBJ2-2; 10 positions match TRBD2. The CDR3 length is 17 residues. Looked up from germline, CDR1 is SGDLS and CDR2 is YYNGEE. The V segment lost 2 bases and the J segment 0 bases; nucleotides outside the gene matches: 4. DNA for the CDR3: TGTGCCAGCAGCGTCGCTAGCGGGGGCTCGAACACCGGGGAGCTGTTTTTT. It codes for CASSVASGGSNTGELFF.

The chain uses TRBV5-6 and TRBJ2-3; 7 nucleotides match TRBD2. V trimming: 3 bases; J trimming: 0 bases; junction bases outside the gene matches: 7. Germline CDR1 reads SGHDT; CDR2 reads YYEEEE. The CDR3 runs 16 residues. The CDR3 sequence: CASSSVSGPSTDTQYF. As DNA, the CDR3 is TGTGCCAGCAGCTCGGTTAGCGGGCCTAGCACAGATACGCAGTATTTT.

The J gene is TRBJ1-1, the V gene TRBV30, with D tentatively TRBD1 (5 bases). In germline, CDR1 is GTSNPN, CDR2 SVGIG (reference sequence). The CDR3 length is 12 residues. The V gene lost 5 bases and the J gene lost 1 base, with 8 bases spanning the gap. The CDR3 region is CAWGATNTEAFF. The CDR3 DNA reads TGTGCCTGGGGGGCAACGAACACTGAAGCTTTCTTT. The whole variable domain, filled in from reference TRBV30 and TRBJ1-1, reads SQTIHQWPATLVQPVGSPLSLECTVEGTSNPNLYWYRQAAGRGLQLLFYSVGIGQISSEVPQNLSASRPQDRQFILSSKKLLLSDSGFYLCAWGATNTEAFFGQGTRLTVV.